Below, 18 T cell receptor beta chains from the same sample are listed, as sequenced in a study of patients and donors after allogeneic stem cell transplantation (dated by TCRdb to 2019 to 2021). Library construction relied on RT-PCR. TCRdb shows the sequencer as NextSeq 550. TCRdb passed the public sequencing reads through fastp at Q25 and MiXCR, retaining productive beta sequences. Merged by CDR3 protein, the rows form single entries marked with the most common genes and DNA. The sample contains 900,000 to 1,000,000 distinct CDR3 sequences, under 20% of them found a single time. The ten largest clones take up around 5.5% of the sample. The sequenced sample was blood, either unsorted or a sorted T cell fraction (not recorded which). These receptors were collected from a human donor who was either an allogeneic HSCT recipient or a stem cell or donor lymphocyte infusion donor (not recorded which). It is not recorded whose cells these are; they may come from a transplant donor.

This clonotype was detected many times. Here the CDR3 reads CASSPYAGVPTDTQYF. DNA for the CDR3: TGTGCCAGCAGTCCCTACGCAGGGGTGCCCACAGATACGCAGTATTTT. J is TRBJ2-3 and V is TRBV27; a possible D gene is TRBD1 (6 bases). This CDR3 contains 16 residues. Looked up from germline, CDR1 is MNHEY and CDR2 is SMNVEV (reference sequence). Trimming took off 5 bases at V and 2 bases at J, with 17 bases between the two ends.

This clonotype was recorded a few times. This rearrangement joins TRBV6-1 to TRBJ1-2; TRBD1 aligns across 7 bases. The CDR3 sequence is 14 residues long. The J segment lost 7 bases and the V segment lost 4 bases, leaving 9 bases of the junction unmatched. The germline CDR1 and CDR2 sequences are MNHNS and SASEGT. In nucleotides, the CDR3 is TGTGCCAGCAGTGGCCCGAACAGGGGCGGTGGCTACACCTTC. It codes for CASSGPNRGGGYTF.

The rearrangement uses TRBV19 and TRBJ2-2, with 9 nucleotides matching TRBD2. Germline assignment: CDR1 LNHDA and CDR2 SQIVND (reference sequence). The CDR3 extends over 20 amino acids. V shed 0 bases and J 4 bases; nucleotides not matched to a gene: 15. CDR3 sequence: CASSIDRALAGPSPTGELFF. The CDR3, as DNA: TGTGCCAGTAGTATAGATCGGGCACTAGCGGGCCCGAGTCCCACCGGGGAGCTGTTTTTT.

This clonotype was seen a handful of times. The genes are TRBV5-6 and TRBJ2-1; no definite D call. This CDR3 is 13 amino acids long. The germline V gene encodes CDR1 SGHDT and CDR2 YYEEEE. The V end lost 1 base, the J end lost 10 bases, and 12 bases lay between the germline ends. This CDR3 reads CASSLLSETEQFF. Here the CDR3 DNA reads TGTGCCAGCAGCTTGCTGAGTGAGACGGAGCAGTTCTTC.

The chain combines TRBV6-1 with TRBJ2-7, with a tentative D call TRBD1 (6 bases). The CDR3 length is 14 residues. V shed 6 bases and J shed 0 bases, with 12 bases lying between them. Germline V CDR1 and CDR2: MNHNS, SASEGT. The CDR3 nucleotides read TGTGCCAGCAGCCGGACAGTCGGCTCCTACGAGCAGTACTTC. Residues: CASSRTVGSYEQYF.

The V and J genes are TRBV27 and TRBJ2-3; 7 positions match TRBD2. Germline V gives CDR1 MNHEY, CDR2 SMNVEV (reference sequence). V dropped 2 bases and J dropped 2; count of bases not matched to a gene: 7. The CDR3 length is 16 residues. CDR3 in amino acids: CASSLPGGLPTDTQYF. DNA of the CDR3: TGTGCCAGCAGTTTACCCGGGGGACTACCCACAGATACGCAGTATTTT.

The chain uses TRBV15 and TRBJ1-1; TRBD1 aligns across 9 bases. V shed 8 bases, J shed 4 bases, and the junction held 11 bases outside the gene matches. Germline values: CDR1 LNHNV, CDR2 YYDKDF (reference sequence). The CDR3 has 15 residues. For the CDR3, the DNA is TGTGCCACCTCTGTGGGATTGGGACAGGGCACTGAAGCTTTCTTT. Translation: CATSVGLGQGTEAFF.

The CDR3 DNA is TGTGCCAGCAGCTTAAGGGACGGTGAGCAGTTCTTC. Translating it yields CASSLRDGEQFF. The V call is TRBV7-3, the J call TRBJ2-1; either TRBD1 or TRBD2 may supply D (5 bases each). CDR1 and CDR2 from the germline V gene are SGHTA and FQGTGA. V was clipped by 1 base and J by 9 bases, with 7 bases between them. This CDR3 is built from 12 residues. The variable domain in full, with the rest retrieved from reference TRBV7-3 and TRBJ2-1, is GAGVSQTPSNKVTEKGKYVELRCDPISGHTALYWYRQSLGQGPEFLIYFQGTGAADDSGLPNDRFFAVRPEGSVSTLKIQRTERGDSAVYLCASSLRDGEQFFGPGTRLTVL.

This clonotype showed up just a few times. This sequence joins TRBV30 and TRBJ1-5; D call uncertain. Trimming left V 1 base short and J 7 bases short, with 8 bases between. The CDR3 totals 12 residues. Germline V CDR1 and CDR2: GTSNPN, SVGIG (reference sequence). This chain's CDR3 is CAWSAVGQPQHF. CDR3 sequence (DNA): TGTGCCTGGAGTGCCGTGGGACAGCCCCAGCATTTT.

The chain uses TRBV5-1 and TRBJ2-7; D perhaps matches TRBD2 (5 bases). Trimming shortened V by 0 bases and J by 6 bases, and 16 bases separated the two germline ends. Germline CDR1 is SGHRS and CDR2 is YFSETQ. The CDR3 runs to 15 residues. CDR3 bases: TGCGCCAGCAGCTTGGGAACGGGGATTCAACGCGAGCAGTACTTC. Its protein product is CASSLGTGIQREQYF.

The chain carries TRBV10-3 and TRBJ2-1, with no clear D. The CDR3 covers 12 residues. Germline loops: CDR1 ENHRY, CDR2 SYGVKD. Deletions cut 5 bases from V and 4 bases from J, with 6 bases between. In DNA form, the CDR3 reads TGTGCCATCAGTTACGAGTACAATGAGCAGTTCTTC. It is translated as CAISYEYNEQFF.

This clonotype was recorded a few times. The chain has TRBV5-1 and TRBJ2-1, with no clear D. V lost 0 bases to trimming and J lost 9 bases, with 13 bases between them. Germline V gene data show CDR1 as SGHRS and CDR2 as YFSETQ. This CDR3 has 14 residues. DNA for the CDR3: TGCGCCAGCAGCTTGGAGGGAAGCCCGACTGAGCAGTTCTTC. Protein: CASSLEGSPTEQFF. Looking up the rest from reference TRBV5-1 and TRBJ2-1 gives the full variable domain: KAGVTQTPRYLIKTRGQQVTLSCSPISGHRSVSWYQQTPGQGLQFLFEYFSETQRNKGNFPGRFSGRQFSNSRSEMNVSTLELGDSALYLCASSLEGSPTEQFFGPGTRLTVL.

There are a few counts of this clonotype. J is TRBJ1-4 and V is TRBV9, with D tentatively TRBD1 (5 bases). V lost 1 base and J lost 7, with 11 bases in between. There are 14 residues in the CDR3. The germline gives CDR1 SGDLS, CDR2 YYNGEE. Here the CDR3 DNA reads TGTGCCAGCAGCGTAAGTCCCGGGGGTGAAAAACTGTTTTTT. It yields the protein CASSVSPGGEKLFF.

This clonotype came up a few times. The rearrangement links TRBV6-1 to TRBJ2-7; 9 bases agree with TRBD2. V shed 5 bases and J 1 base; nucleotides not matched to a gene: 12. In germline, CDR1 is MNHNS, CDR2 SASEGT. CDR3 size: 17 residues. The CDR3 coding sequence is TGTGCCAGCAGTCCAACACCGGGACTAGCTCCGTCCTACGAGCAGTACTTC. Translating gives CASSPTPGLAPSYEQYF.

This chain uses TRBV20-1 with TRBJ1-2; TRBD1 matches at 7 bases. The germline CDR1 and CDR2 sequences are DFQATT and SNEGSKA (reference sequence). The CDR3 length is 16 residues. With V trimmed by 0 bases and J by 4 bases, 11 bases remained unmatched. CDR3 protein: CSARDRGRGRIYGYTF. CDR3 in DNA: TGCAGTGCTAGAGATCGGGGGAGGGGGCGCATCTATGGCTACACCTTC.

This clonotype was observed at least ten times. The chain employs TRBV27 and TRBJ2-7; a weak D match, TRBD2 (6 bases). Trimming stripped 6 bases from V and 3 bases from J, with 15 bases between. The CDR3 is 14 amino acids. Germline V gene lookup returns CDR1 MNHEY and CDR2 SMNVEV (reference sequence). CDR3 sequence reads: CASSPGSSDYEQYF. CDR3 DNA sequence: TGTGCCAGCAGCCCAGGGTCTAGCGACTACGAGCAGTACTTC.

This clonotype was counted many times. The CDR3 here is CASRVMGLAGTNEQFF. The DNA of the CDR3 is TGTGCCAGCAGAGTAATGGGACTAGCGGGGACAAATGAGCAGTTCTTC. This chain uses TRBV6-1 with TRBJ2-1; TRBD2 agrees at 13 bases. The CDR3 runs 16 residues. V lost 6 bases to trimming and J lost 7 bases; unmatched junction nucleotides: 9. Per germline, CDR1 MNHNS and CDR2 SASEGT.

This clonotype came up once. V and J are TRBV2 and TRBJ1-1; 7 bases are shared with TRBD1. With V trimmed by 6 bases and J by 3 bases, 16 bases remained unmatched. This CDR3 region has 17 residues. The germline V gene has CDR1 SNHLY and CDR2 FYNNEI. Written as DNA, the CDR3 is TGTGCCAGCAGGGCGGGGGACAGTTCCCCTTCGTACACTGAAGCTTTCTTT. Protein sequence: CASRAGDSSPSYTEAFF.